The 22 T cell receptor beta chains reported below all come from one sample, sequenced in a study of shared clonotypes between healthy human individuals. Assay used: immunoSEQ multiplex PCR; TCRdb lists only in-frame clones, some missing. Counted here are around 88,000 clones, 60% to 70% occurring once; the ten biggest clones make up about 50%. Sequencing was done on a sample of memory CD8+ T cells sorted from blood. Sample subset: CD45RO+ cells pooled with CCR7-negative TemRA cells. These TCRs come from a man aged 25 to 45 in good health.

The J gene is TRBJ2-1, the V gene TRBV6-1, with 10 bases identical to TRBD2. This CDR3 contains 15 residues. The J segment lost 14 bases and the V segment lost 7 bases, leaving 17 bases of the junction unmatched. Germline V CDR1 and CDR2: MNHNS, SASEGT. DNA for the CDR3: TGTGCCAGCACCCTAGGGGCTAGCGGGAGTATGATTAAGTTCTTC. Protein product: CASTLGASGSMIKFF.

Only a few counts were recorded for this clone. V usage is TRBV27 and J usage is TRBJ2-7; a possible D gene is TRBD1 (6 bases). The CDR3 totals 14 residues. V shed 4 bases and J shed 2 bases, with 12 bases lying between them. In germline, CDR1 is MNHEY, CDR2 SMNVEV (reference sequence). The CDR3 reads CASSSRDTTYEQYF. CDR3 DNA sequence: TGTGCCAGCAGTTCCCGGGACACAACCTACGAGCAGTACTTC.

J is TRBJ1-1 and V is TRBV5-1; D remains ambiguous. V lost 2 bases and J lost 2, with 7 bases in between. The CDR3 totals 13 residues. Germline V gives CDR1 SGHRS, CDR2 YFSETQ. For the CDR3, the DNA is TGCGCCAGCAGCTTCACCCGCAACACTGAAGCTTTCTTT. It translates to CASSFTRNTEAFF.

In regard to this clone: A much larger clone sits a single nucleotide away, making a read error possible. CDR3 amino acids: CASSHPSSGSERYF. The CDR3 nucleotides are TGCGCCAGCAGCCACCCCTCTAGCGGGAGTGAGCGGTACTTC. This chain uses TRBV5-4 with TRBJ2-7, with 10 bases that match TRBD2. This CDR3 contains 14 residues. Germline V lookup: CDR1 SGHNT, CDR2 YYREEE (reference sequence).

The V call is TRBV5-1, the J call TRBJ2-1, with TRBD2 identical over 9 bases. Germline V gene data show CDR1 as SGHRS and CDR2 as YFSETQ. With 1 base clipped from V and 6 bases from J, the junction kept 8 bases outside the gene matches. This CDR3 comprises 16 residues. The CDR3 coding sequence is TGCGCCAGCAGCTTGACGGGCGGGAGGGCCGGCAATGAGCAGTTCTTC. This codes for CASSLTGGRAGNEQFF.

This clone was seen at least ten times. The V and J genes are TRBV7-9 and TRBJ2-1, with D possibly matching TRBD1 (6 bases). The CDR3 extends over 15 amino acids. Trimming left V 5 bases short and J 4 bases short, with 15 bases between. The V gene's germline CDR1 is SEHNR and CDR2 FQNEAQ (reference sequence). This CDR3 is CASSLVDRIYNEQFF. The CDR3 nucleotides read TGTGCCAGCAGCCTCGTAGACAGGATTTACAATGAGCAGTTCTTC.

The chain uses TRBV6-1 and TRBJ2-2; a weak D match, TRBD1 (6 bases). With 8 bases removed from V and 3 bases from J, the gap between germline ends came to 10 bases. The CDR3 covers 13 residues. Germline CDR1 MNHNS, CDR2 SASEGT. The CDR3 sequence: CASGTPHTGELFF. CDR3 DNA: TGTGCCAGCGGGACACCCCACACCGGGGAGCTGTTTTTT.

CDR3 in DNA: TGTGCCAGCAGTTCCGGGAACTACGAGCAGTACTTC. It encodes CASSSGNYEQYF. This chain connects TRBV25-1 to TRBJ2-7; weak D call: TRBD2 (5 bases). The CDR3 covers 12 residues. Germline CDR1 reads MGHDK; CDR2 reads SYGVNS. The V end was cut by 5 bases, the J end by 3 bases, with 8 bases between.

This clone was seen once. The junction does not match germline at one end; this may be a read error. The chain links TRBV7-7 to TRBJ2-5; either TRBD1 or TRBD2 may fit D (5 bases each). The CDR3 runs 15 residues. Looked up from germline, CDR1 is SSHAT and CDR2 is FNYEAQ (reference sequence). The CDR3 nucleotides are TGTGCTAGCAGCCCCGGGACGGGGTCCGATTCGACCCAGTACTTC. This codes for CASSPGTGSDSTQYF.

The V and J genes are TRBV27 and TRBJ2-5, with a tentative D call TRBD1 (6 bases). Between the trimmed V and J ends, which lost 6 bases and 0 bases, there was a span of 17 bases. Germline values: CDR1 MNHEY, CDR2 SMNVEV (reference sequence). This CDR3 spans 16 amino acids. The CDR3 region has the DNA TGTGCCAGCAGCCCCTTGGGGGCAGGGAACCAAGAGACCCAGTACTTC. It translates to CASSPLGAGNQETQYF.

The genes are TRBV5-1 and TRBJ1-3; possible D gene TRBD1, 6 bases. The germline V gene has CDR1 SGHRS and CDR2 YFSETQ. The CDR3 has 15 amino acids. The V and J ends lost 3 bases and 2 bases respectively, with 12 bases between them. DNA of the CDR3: TGCGCCAGCAGCTCGGGTGACAGGCCTGGAAACACCATATATTTT. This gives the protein CASSSGDRPGNTIYF.

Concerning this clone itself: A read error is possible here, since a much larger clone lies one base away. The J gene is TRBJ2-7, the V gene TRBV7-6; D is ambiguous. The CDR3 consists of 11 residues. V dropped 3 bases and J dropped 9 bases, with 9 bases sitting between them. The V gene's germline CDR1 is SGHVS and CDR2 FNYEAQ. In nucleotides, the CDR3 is TGTGCCAGCAGCTTCTCTGCAGGGCAGTACTTC. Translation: CASSFSAGQYF.

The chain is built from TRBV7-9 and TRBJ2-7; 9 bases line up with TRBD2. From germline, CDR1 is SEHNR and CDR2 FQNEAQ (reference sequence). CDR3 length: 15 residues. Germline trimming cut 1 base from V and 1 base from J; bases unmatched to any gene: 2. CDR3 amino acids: CASSLGTSDSYEQYF. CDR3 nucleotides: TGTGCCAGCAGCTTAGGGACTAGCGATTCCTACGAGCAGTACTTC.

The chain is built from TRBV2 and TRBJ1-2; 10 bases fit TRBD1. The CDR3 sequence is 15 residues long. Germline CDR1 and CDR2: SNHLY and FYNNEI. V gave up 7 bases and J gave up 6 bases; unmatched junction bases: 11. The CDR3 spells CASTSPGQGIDGYTF. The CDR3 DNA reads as TGTGCCAGCACCTCCCCGGGACAGGGGATCGATGGCTACACCTTC.

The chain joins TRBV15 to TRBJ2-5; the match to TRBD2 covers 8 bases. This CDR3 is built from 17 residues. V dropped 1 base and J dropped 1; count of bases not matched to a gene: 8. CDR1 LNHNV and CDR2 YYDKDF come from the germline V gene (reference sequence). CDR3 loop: CATSRVGSGIVQETQYF. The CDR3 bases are TGTGCCACCAGCAGAGTTGGTAGCGGGATTGTCCAAGAGACCCAGTACTTC. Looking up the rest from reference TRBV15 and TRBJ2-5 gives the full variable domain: DAMVIQNPRYQVTQFGKPVTLSCSQTLNHNVMYWYQQKSSQAPKLLFHYYDKDFNNEADTPDNFQSRRPNTSFCFLDIRSPGLGDTAMYLCATSRVGSGIVQETQYFGPGTRLLVL.

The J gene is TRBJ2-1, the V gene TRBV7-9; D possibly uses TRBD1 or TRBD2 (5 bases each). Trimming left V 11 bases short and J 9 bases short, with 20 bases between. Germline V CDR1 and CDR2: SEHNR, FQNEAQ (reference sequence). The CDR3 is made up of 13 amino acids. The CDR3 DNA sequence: TGTGCCGGGTTGGGACCTCAAGGCGGTGAGCAGTTCTTC. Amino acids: CAGLGPQGGEQFF.

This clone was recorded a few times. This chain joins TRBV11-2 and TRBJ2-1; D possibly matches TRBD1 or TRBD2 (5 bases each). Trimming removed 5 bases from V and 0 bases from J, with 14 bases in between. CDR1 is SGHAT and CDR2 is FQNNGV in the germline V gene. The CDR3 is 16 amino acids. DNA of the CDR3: TGTGCCAGCAGCCAACTTTCGGGGCGCTCCTACAATGAGCAGTTCTTC. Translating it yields CASSQLSGRSYNEQFF.

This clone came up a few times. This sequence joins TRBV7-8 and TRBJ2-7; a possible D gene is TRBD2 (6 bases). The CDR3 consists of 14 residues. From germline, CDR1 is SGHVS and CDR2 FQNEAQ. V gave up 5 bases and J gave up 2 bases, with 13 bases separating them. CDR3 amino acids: CASSHSGRPYEQYF. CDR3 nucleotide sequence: TGTGCCAGCAGCCACAGCGGGCGTCCCTACGAGCAGTACTTC.

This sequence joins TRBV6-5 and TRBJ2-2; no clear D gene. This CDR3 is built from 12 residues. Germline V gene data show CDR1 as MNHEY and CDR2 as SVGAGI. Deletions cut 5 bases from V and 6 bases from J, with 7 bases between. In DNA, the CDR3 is TGTGCCAGCAGTCTATTTTCCGGGGAGCTGTTTTTT. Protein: CASSLFSGELFF.

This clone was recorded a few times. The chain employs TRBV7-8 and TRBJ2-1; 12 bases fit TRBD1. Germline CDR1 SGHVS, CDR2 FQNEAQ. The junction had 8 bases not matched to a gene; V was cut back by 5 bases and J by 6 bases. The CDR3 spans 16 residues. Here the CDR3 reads CASSHWGQGALNEQFF. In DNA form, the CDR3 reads TGTGCCAGCAGCCATTGGGGACAGGGGGCACTCAATGAGCAGTTCTTC.

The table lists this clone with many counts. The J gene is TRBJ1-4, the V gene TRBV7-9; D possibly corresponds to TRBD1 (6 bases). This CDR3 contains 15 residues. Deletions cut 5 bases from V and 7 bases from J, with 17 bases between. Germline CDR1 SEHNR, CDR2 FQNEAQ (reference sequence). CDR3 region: CASSGSGGHIEKLFF. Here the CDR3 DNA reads TGTGCCAGCAGCGGCAGCGGGGGGCATATTGAAAAACTGTTTTTT.

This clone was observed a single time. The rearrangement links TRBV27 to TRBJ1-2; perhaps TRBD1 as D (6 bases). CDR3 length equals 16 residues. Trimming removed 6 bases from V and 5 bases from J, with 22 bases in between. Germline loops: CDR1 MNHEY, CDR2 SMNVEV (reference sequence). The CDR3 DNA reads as TGTGCCAGCAGGGCACTTCGGGGGACAACCGTTTATGGCTACACCTTC. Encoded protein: CASRALRGTTVYGYTF.